Below, 11 T cell receptor beta chains from the same sample are listed, as sequenced in a study of blood T cell repertoires in COVID-19. The repertoire was sequenced with immunoSEQ multiplex PCR; TCRdb's copy has only in-frame clones and lacks some. The sample lists over 95,000 clones, around 85% occurring once. Sequenced sample: peripheral blood. These receptors were collected from a human donor in a cohort sampled during active COVID-19.

The CDR3 nucleotides are TGTGCCTGGAAAACGGGTTTCTCTGGAAACACCATATATTTT. Translated: CAWKTGFSGNTIYF. The rearrangement joins TRBV30 to TRBJ1-3; D ambiguous. This CDR3 is 14 amino acids long. V lost 4 bases and J 0 bases, leaving 10 bases between the germline ends. The germline gives CDR1 GTSNPN, CDR2 SVGIG (reference sequence). The full variable domain, its missing parts supplied by reference TRBV30 and TRBJ1-3, is SQTIHQWPATLVQPVGSPLSLECTVEGTSNPNLYWYRQAAGRGLQLLFYSVGIGQISSEVPQNLSASRPQDRQFILSSKKLLLSDSGFYLCAWKTGFSGNTIYFGEGSWLTVV.

This clone was detected only once. The gene calls are TRBV4-2 and TRBJ1-6; 8 nucleotides agree with TRBD1. The V and J ends lost 2 bases and 1 base, in that order; junction bases with no gene match: 7. The CDR3 length is 18 residues. CDR1 is LGHNA, CDR2 YNFKEQ, per germline. The CDR3 DNA reads TGTGCCAGCAGCCAAATGGGGCAGGGGGCGTCCTATAATTCACCCCTCCACTTT. Its translation: CASSQMGQGASYNSPLHF.

This sequence joins TRBV4-2 and TRBJ2-7; 8 bases are shared with TRBD2. This CDR3 spans 16 amino acids. The V and J ends lost 1 base and 3 bases, in that order; junction bases with no gene match: 8. CDR1 LGHNA and CDR2 YNFKEQ come from the germline V gene. The CDR3 nucleotides are TGTGCCAGCAGCCAAGTGGCGGGGGGTTCAGGCTACGAGCAGTACTTC. Its translation: CASSQVAGGSGYEQYF.

This clone was observed a handful of times. This rearrangement joins TRBV6-1 to TRBJ1-1; D is unresolved. The V end lost 1 base, the J end lost 1 base, and 4 bases lay between the germline ends. The germline CDR1 and CDR2 sequences are MNHNS and SASEGT. The CDR3 is made up of 13 amino acids. CDR3 protein: CASSEVKNTEAFF. In DNA form, the CDR3 reads TGTGCCAGCAGTGAAGTCAAGAACACTGAAGCTTTCTTT.

The chain links TRBV6-5 to TRBJ1-6, with D unclear. The CDR3 consists of 12 residues. Germline V CDR1 and CDR2: MNHEY, SVGAGI. The V gene lost 8 bases and the J gene lost 9 bases, with 11 bases spanning the gap. The CDR3 bases are TGTGCCAGCCGACGGGTAGCTTCACCCCTCCACTTT. It translates to CASRRVASPLHF.

The gene calls are TRBV6-6 and TRBJ1-2; TRBD1 agrees at 7 bases. Trimming removed 5 bases from V and 6 bases from J; junction bases left unmatched: 3. Germline V gene sequence: CDR1 MNHNY, CDR2 SVGAGI (reference sequence). The CDR3 sequence is 12 residues long. DNA for the CDR3: TGTGCCAGCAGTCTCGGACAGGATGGCTACACCTTC. This translates into CASSLGQDGYTF.

The V gene is TRBV6-5, the J gene TRBJ1-2; 8 nucleotides match TRBD1. CDR1 MNHEY and CDR2 SVGAGI come from the germline V gene. The CDR3 has 15 residues. V lost 5 bases and J lost 6; bases outside the gene matches: 11. The CDR3 region has the DNA TGTGCCAGCAGTCCCGGACAGGGAGGAGCGCATGGCTACACCTTC. This translates into CASSPGQGGAHGYTF.

V is TRBV7-9 and J is TRBJ2-3; 7 bases line up with TRBD2. The germline V gene has CDR1 SEHNR and CDR2 FQNEAQ (reference sequence). CDR3 length equals 16 residues. Trimming at V came to 5 bases and at J to 0 bases, leaving 8 bases not matched to a gene. CDR3 nucleotide sequence: TGTGCCAGCAGCCCGGCTAGCGGAACTAGCACAGATACGCAGTATTTT. Translation gives CASSPASGTSTDTQYF. Full variable domain (rest looked up from reference TRBV7-9 and TRBJ2-3): DTGVSQNPRHKITKRGQNVTFRCDPISEHNRLYWYRQTLGQGPEFLTYFQNEAQLEKSRLLSDRFSAERPKGSFSTLEIQRTEQGDSAMYLCASSPASGTSTDTQYFGPGTRLTVL.

The chain employs TRBV5-1 and TRBJ1-1, with a weak D call TRBD1 (6 bases). Deletions cut 0 bases from V and 7 bases from J, with 13 bases between. CDR1 and CDR2 from the germline V gene are SGHRS and YFSETQ. The CDR3 is 14 residues long. The CDR3 reads CASSLEQGRVEAFF. The CDR3 nucleotides read TGCGCCAGCAGCTTGGAGCAGGGGAGGGTTGAAGCTTTCTTT.

This chain uses TRBV7-2 with TRBJ1-1, with 7 bases aligning to TRBD1. The CDR3 covers 14 residues. The V gene's germline CDR1 is SGHTA and CDR2 FQGNSA. Trimming took 3 bases from V and 0 from J; bases not matched to a gene: 1. The CDR3 DNA sequence: TGTGCCAGCAGCTTCGGACAGGTGAACACTGAAGCTTTCTTT. It translates to CASSFGQVNTEAFF.

The V call is TRBV7-2, the J call TRBJ2-1; a possible D gene is TRBD1 (5 bases). Germline loops: CDR1 SGHTA, CDR2 FQGNSA. The ends were cut back, 1 base at V and 5 bases at J, with 12 bases in the middle. The CDR3 spans 15 residues. The CDR3 loop is CASSLDSSGHNEQFF. In nucleotides, the CDR3 is TGTGCCAGCAGCTTAGATTCGTCAGGGCACAATGAGCAGTTCTTC. Full variable domain (rest looked up from reference TRBV7-2 and TRBJ2-1): GAGVSQSPSNKVTEKGKDVELRCDPISGHTALYWYRQSLGQGLEFLIYFQGNSAPDKSGLPSDRFSAERTGGSVSTLTIQRTQQEDSAVYLCASSLDSSGHNEQFFGPGTRLTVL.